The 12 T cell receptor beta chains listed next were all sequenced from one sample in a study of blood T cell repertoires in COVID-19. Some clones are missing from TCRdb's copy, which holds only in-frame ones; the method was immunoSEQ multiplex PCR. Of about 270,000 clones detected, 80% to 85% appear once; the ten largest clones hold roughly 2.9%. Material for sequencing was peripheral blood. The receptors stem from a woman aged 55 to 70 with active or convalescent COVID-19.

The chain links TRBV4-2 to TRBJ1-2; a possible D gene is TRBD1 (6 bases). Trimming left V 4 bases short and J 2 bases short, with 14 bases between. Germline loops: CDR1 LGHNA, CDR2 YNFKEQ. The CDR3 is 15 amino acids. CDR3 sequence: CASSRRQDSNYGYTF. CDR3 bases: TGTGCCAGCAGCCGTAGACAGGACTCCAACTATGGCTACACCTTC.

V and J are TRBV7-9 and TRBJ2-6; D might be TRBD1 (5 bases). The CDR3 covers 17 residues. Germline V gene data show CDR1 as SEHNR and CDR2 as FQNEAQ (reference sequence). V was trimmed by 1 base and J by 0 bases, leaving 10 bases between them. CDR3 nucleotide sequence: TGTGCCAGCAGCTTAGGGCAGGGAAGCTCTGGGGCCAACGTCCTGACTTTC. Its translation: CASSLGQGSSGANVLTF. The full variable domain, with the rest looked up from reference TRBV7-9 and TRBJ2-6, is DTGVSQNPRHKITKRGQNVTFRCDPISEHNRLYWYRQTLGQGPEFLTYFQNEAQLEKSRLLSDRFSAERPKGSFSTLEIQRTEQGDSAMYLCASSLGQGSSGANVLTFGAGSRLTVL.

Turning to this clone: Distinct nucleotide sequences in the sample also encode this CDR3. As DNA, the CDR3 is TGCAGTGCTAGAGACGCGTACGAGCAGTACTTC. This translates into CSARDAYEQYF. The chain links TRBV20-1 to TRBJ2-7; D unclear. This CDR3 has 11 residues. Trimming removed 0 bases from V and 4 bases from J, with 4 bases in between. The germline gives CDR1 DFQATT, CDR2 SNEGSKA (reference sequence).

The rearrangement joins TRBV5-4 to TRBJ2-3; perhaps TRBD2 as D (7 bases). The CDR3 length is 15 residues. Germline CDR1 reads SGHNT; CDR2 reads YYREEE (reference sequence). V shed 4 bases and J shed 6 bases, with 18 bases lying between them. The CDR3: CASSTGLGRGDTQYF. In DNA form, the CDR3 reads TGTGCCAGCAGCACGGGACTTGGGAGGGGGGATACGCAGTATTTT.

The chain has TRBV3-1 (or the pseudogene TRBV3-2) and TRBJ1-6; D gene ambiguous. Germline V gives CDR1 LGHDT, CDR2 YNNKEL (reference sequence). With 0 bases removed from V and 4 bases from J, the gap between germline ends came to 4 bases. The CDR3 length is 14 residues. CDR3 amino acids: CASSQDLYNSPLHF. CDR3 nucleotide sequence: TGTGCCAGCAGCCAAGATCTGTATAATTCACCCCTCCACTTT.

CDR3 region: CASSPLQEATNYGYTF. The CDR3 DNA is TGTGCCAGCTCACCGTTGCAGGAGGCGACTAACTATGGCTACACCTTC. The V call is TRBV18, the J call TRBJ1-2; D is unresolved. The CDR3 extends over 16 amino acids. V was pared by 3 bases and J by 0 bases, with 14 bases between. Germline V gene data show CDR1 as KGHSH and CDR2 as LQKENI.

The rearrangement uses TRBV5-4 and TRBJ2-2; 9 nucleotides line up with TRBD1. Germline values: CDR1 SGHNT, CDR2 YYREEE (reference sequence). The trim removed 4 bases at V and 9 bases at J, leaving 10 bases unmatched. This CDR3 has 15 amino acids. The CDR3 DNA follows: TGTGCCAGCAGCCCGGGGACAGGGCCCCCCCGGGAGCTGTTTTTT. Its protein is CASSPGTGPPRELFF.

V usage is TRBV20-1 and J usage is TRBJ2-1; TRBD1 is a possible D gene (6 bases). This CDR3 comprises 15 residues. CDR1 DFQATT and CDR2 SNEGSKA come from the germline V gene (reference sequence). The V and J ends lost 3 bases and 4 bases respectively, with 16 bases between them. The CDR3 here is CSASDRDIIYNEQFF. CDR3 nucleotides: TGCAGTGCTAGTGACCGGGACATTATTTACAATGAGCAGTTCTTC.

This CDR3 reads CSVGYLGGYEQYF. As DNA, the CDR3 is TGCAGCGTTGGGTACCTAGGGGGCTACGAGCAGTACTTC. This chain uses TRBV29-1 with TRBJ2-7; tentatively, D is TRBD1 (6 bases). Trimming removed 4 bases at V and 3 bases at J, with 13 bases between. Germline lookup yields CDR1 SQVTM and CDR2 ANQGSEA. This CDR3 comprises 13 residues.

The rearrangement joins TRBV7-8 to TRBJ1-4, with no clear D. Per germline, CDR1 SGHVS and CDR2 FQNEAQ. V lost 2 bases and J 14 bases, leaving 12 bases between the germline ends. The CDR3 has 12 residues. Here the CDR3 DNA reads TGTGCCAGCAGCTTAAACAGACGTCCGCTGTTTTTT. As protein: CASSLNRRPLFF.

The chain recombines TRBV20-1 with TRBJ1-2; 9 positions agree with TRBD1. After removal of 3 bases from V and 5 bases from J, the junction contained 4 bases not matched to a gene. Germline V gives CDR1 DFQATT, CDR2 SNEGSKA (reference sequence). This CDR3 contains 13 residues. In nucleotides, the CDR3 is TGCAGTGCTAGTCAGACAGGGGGATATGGCTACACCTTC. This translates into CSASQTGGYGYTF.

This sequence joins TRBV11-3 and TRBJ2-1; possibly TRBD1 for D (6 bases). Germline CDR1 and CDR2: SGHNT and YENEEA. V was cut by 5 bases and J by 2 bases, with 19 bases left in between. The CDR3 contains 17 residues. The DNA of the CDR3 is TGTGCCAGCAGCCTCACAGGGTCAGAAAGTCCCTACAATGAGCAGTTCTTC. Translated: CASSLTGSESPYNEQFF.